Listed here is a single T cell receptor beta chain. Its cognate antigen is unknown. This entry belongs to a study of post-analysis software for immune sequencing data. Across the whole study: Recorded subtypes: relapsing-remitting, secondary progressive, progressive-relapsing; some patients unannotated. The study's findings and limits: F measure showed strong co-clustering of same-batch samples. Multiple sclerosis patients showed significantly lower normalized Chao1 diversity than controls did.

Sequencing libraries made from TCR beta cDNA carried unique molecular identifiers. Yield was roughly 500,000 cDNA molecules from roughly 0.93 to 9.6 million T cells. One entry per CDR3 protein results from TCRdb running MiXCR on the PCR reads. Of about 820,000 distinct CDR3 sequences listed, approximately 53% are singletons. The receptor's source is a girl under 18 with multiple sclerosis. Sample: blood.

Here the CDR3 reads CASSQDRTGSTYNEQFF. CDR3 bases: TGCGCCAGCAGCCAAGATAGGACAGGGTCGACCTACAATGAGCAGTTCTTC. The chain joins TRBV4-1 to TRBJ2-1, with 8 bases identical to TRBD1. With V trimmed by 0 bases and J by 2 bases, 6 bases remained unmatched. This CDR3 is 17 amino acids long. Germline loops: CDR1 MGHRA, CDR2 YSYEKL.